This T cell receptor beta chain was observed in a study of lymphopenia after photon versus proton radiotherapy (dated by TCRdb to about 2019). At the level of the whole study: The immunological effects of photon versus proton radiation therapy were compared in patients with gastrointestinal tumors who developed high-grade lymphopenia. The goal of the study was to characterize the differences between the two radiation modalities in how they affect the immune system. The 15 to 20 patients in the cohort had gastrointestinal tumors, were treated with either photon or proton therapy, and subsequently developed lymphopenia. Here is what the overall study found, with its caveats: The authors looked at the survival association only in patients who died, and they framed better survival with proton therapy as a possibility rather than a demonstrated result. Relative stability during treatment was observed in proton-treated patients, whereas loss of naive T cells and TCR diversity and gain of effector/memory populations were observed in photon-treated patients. After the lymphocyte count nadir, photon-treated repertoires showed oligoclonal expansion, especially of CD8+ Temra cells, which drove the drop in diversity. Across the cohort, a larger post-nadir drop in TCR diversity was inversely correlated with overall survival time among patients who died.

The method was the immunoSEQ multiplex PCR assay. Alongside multiparametric flow cytometry, deep sequencing of rearranged TCR beta loci was used to profile the T cell repertoires. TCRdb mirrors the immuneACCESS table, restricted to in-frame sequences. Some clones are absent from its copies; in checked studies, under half trace to an unresolved V gene, and the reason for the others is unknown. This sample comprises tens of thousands of clones, nearly 85% of them detected only once. The ten largest clones add up to about 20% of the sample. Of note for this clone: This receptor's antigen is unknown. Within one base of it there is no much larger clone, and no base qualities were kept.

From the cysteine through the phenylalanine, the CDR3 covers 13 amino acids. The retained sequence is limited to the CDR3, 39 bases, with the frame set at the first base. The V and J ends are trimmed by 4 bases and 6 bases, leaving 9 bases between them. The germline V gene (reference sequence) supplies CDR1 LNHNV and CDR2 YYDKDF. The V and J genes are TRBV15 and TRBJ1-4; TRBD1 could be the D gene, as 5 bases match. This clonotype originated in a woman aged 70-85 years with pancreatic cancer. The material sequenced was peripheral blood, taken from a patient treated with proton-based radiotherapy. CDR3 reads: CATSMFRDEKLFF. The bases are TGTGCCACCAGCATGTTCAGGGATGAAAAACTGTTTTTT.